This T cell receptor beta chain came from a study of cytomegalovirus exposure and HLA in healthy donors. This clone was found once. This CDR3 region has 16 residues. In germline, CDR1 is SGHDT, CDR2 YYEEEE. Trimming shortened V by 7 bases and J by 2 bases, and 21 bases separated the two germline ends. Both 60 Vbeta primers and 13 Jbeta primers went into the PCR. The protocol was immunoSEQ multiplex PCR, while the TCRdb copy is restricted to in-frame clones and leaves out a portion. Of approximately 38,000 clones detected, 66% appear once; the ten largest clones hold 15% to 20%. The sequence came from a man in his fifties in good health and CMV-seropositive. The chain couples TRBV5-6 to TRBJ2-5, with a tentative D call TRBD1 (6 bases). The sequenced material came from PBMCs. This CDR3 reads CASRLRGSVGQETQYF. CDR3 DNA sequence: TGTGCCAGCCGACTCAGGGGTTCTGTCGGACAAGAGACCCAGTACTTC.